The 26 T cell receptor beta chains below were found in one sample sequenced in a study of vaccination and CD4 T cells after COVID-19. These receptors' targets are unknown. Treatment indicated: roughly 10-day PBMC culture with coronavirus spike peptide pools or control peptides (ViraFEST assay). Cultured CD4+ T cell DNA was sequenced using the Oncomine TCR Beta short-read assay. MiXCR, applied by TCRdb to the PCR reads, yields one record per CDR3 protein. In the table there are about 18,000 distinct CDR3 sequences, just under 30% of which are singletons. The sequenced sample was cultured CD4+ T cells from blood. The receptors were gathered from a human donor with COVID-19.

The rearrangement uses TRBV18 and TRBJ2-7; perhaps TRBD1 as D (5 bases). The CDR3 runs to 12 residues. Germline CDR1 KGHSH, CDR2 LQKENI. The V and J ends lost 4 bases and 4 bases respectively, with 8 bases between them. The CDR3 region has the DNA TGTGCCAGCTCACAGGGGATTTACGAGCAGTACTTC. Protein product: CASSQGIYEQYF.

The chain joins TRBV6-1 to TRBJ1-2; D gene unclear. The CDR3 is made up of 11 amino acids. V lost 1 base and J lost 5, with 2 bases in between. CDR1 is MNHNS and CDR2 is SASEGT in the germline V gene. Written as DNA, the CDR3 is TGTGCCAGCAGTGAAGATTATGGCTACACCTTC. Translated, it gives CASSEDYGYTF.

This rearrangement joins TRBV7-2 to TRBJ2-7, with 9 bases lining up with TRBD1. V lost 3 bases, J lost 0 bases, and 6 bases stayed unmatched. This CDR3 region has 16 residues. The germline V gene encodes CDR1 SGHTA and CDR2 FQGNSA. The CDR3 loop reads CASSFLRDRASYEQYF. The DNA of the CDR3 is TGTGCCAGCAGCTTTCTTCGGGACAGGGCCTCCTACGAGCAGTACTTC.

This clonotype appeared a single time. V and J are TRBV6-1 and TRBJ2-3; 11 positions agree with TRBD2. The ends lost 4 bases at V and 1 base at J; junction bases unmatched: 7. This CDR3 contains 17 residues. Germline CDR1 reads MNHNS; CDR2 reads SASEGT. The CDR3 spells CASSAIAGGRGTDTQYF. The CDR3 DNA reads TGTGCCAGCAGTGCAATAGCGGGGGGGCGGGGCACAGATACGCAGTATTTT.

This chain uses TRBV20-1 with TRBJ1-1, with TRBD1 as a possible D gene (5 bases). Trimming left V 0 bases short and J 8 bases short, with 16 bases between. This CDR3 region has 14 residues. Germline values: CDR1 DFQATT, CDR2 SNEGSKA (reference sequence). The CDR3 nucleotides are TGCAGTGCTAGAGATACGGGGGATAAGAGGGAAGCTTTCTTT. It is translated as CSARDTGDKREAFF.

This chain connects TRBV28 to TRBJ2-2, with a possible D match to TRBD2 (6 bases). From germline, CDR1 is MDHEN and CDR2 SYDVKM. Trimming took 5 bases from V and 7 from J, leaving 20 bases between them. This CDR3 has 16 residues. CDR3 DNA sequence: TGTGCCAGCAGTACCCTAGGGCGGGGCGAAATCGGGGAGCTGTTTTTT. Translation: CASSTLGRGEIGELFF.

This rearrangement joins TRBV5-1 to TRBJ1-1; 7 nucleotides align to TRBD1. The CDR3 contains 16 residues. Trimming cost V 0 bases and J 0 bases; bases outside gene matches: 5. Looked up from germline, CDR1 is SGHRS and CDR2 is YFSETQ. The CDR3 reads CASSLGAGQMNTEAFF. CDR3 DNA sequence: TGCGCCAGCAGCTTGGGGGCGGGACAGATGAACACTGAAGCTTTCTTT.

The chain employs TRBV11-2 and TRBJ1-2; possible D gene TRBD1, 6 bases. Trimming left V 4 bases short and J 6 bases short, with 24 bases between. The CDR3 has 17 amino acids. Germline-derived CDR1 and CDR2 are SGHAT and FQNNGV. The DNA of the CDR3 is TGTGCCAGCAGCTCCCCAACAGGGAGAGCTTTTAAGGATGGCTACACCTTC. Its translation is CASSSPTGRAFKDGYTF. Full variable domain (rest looked up from reference TRBV11-2 and TRBJ1-2): EAGVAQSPRYKIIEKRQSVAFWCNPISGHATLYWYQQILGQGPKLLIQFQNNGVVDDSQLPKDRFSAERLKGVDSTLKIQPAKLEDSAVYLCASSSPTGRAFKDGYTFGSGTRLTVV.

V gene TRBV18 combines with J gene TRBJ2-5; D gene ambiguous. Trimming removed 8 bases at V and 1 base at J, with 8 bases between. CDR1 and CDR2 (germline): KGHSH, LQKENI. The CDR3 loop spans 12 amino acids. The DNA of the CDR3 is TGTGCCAGCGGCGACTCCCAAGAGACCCAGTACTTC. Translating it yields CASGDSQETQYF. The complete variable domain, with remaining parts taken from reference TRBV18 and TRBJ2-5, reads NAGVMQNPRHLVRRRGQEARLRCSPMKGHSHVYWYRQLPEEGLKFMVYLQKENIIDESGMPKERFSAEFPKEGPSILRIQQVVRGDSAAYFCASGDSQETQYFGPGTRLLVL.

The CDR3 bases are TGCGCCAGCAGCCAAACGGGGAATGGCTACACCTTC. Its protein product is CASSQTGNGYTF. The V gene is TRBV4-1, the J gene TRBJ1-2; no reliable D call. Trimming stripped 2 bases from V and 6 bases from J, with 7 bases between. The V gene's germline CDR1 is MGHRA and CDR2 YSYEKL. The CDR3 has 12 residues.

The chain joins TRBV6-1 to TRBJ1-4, with 9 bases aligning to TRBD1. CDR1 and CDR2 (germline): MNHNS, SASEGT. This CDR3 comprises 17 residues. V was pared by 6 bases and J by 3 bases, with 11 bases of the junction left unmatched. CDR3 protein: CASRTTGQGLANEKLFF. CDR3 DNA sequence: TGTGCCAGCAGAACAACGGGACAGGGTCTTGCTAATGAAAAACTGTTTTTT.

This chain links TRBV24-1 with TRBJ1-3; no firm D call. V was clipped by 4 bases and J by 2 bases, with 14 bases between them. In germline, CDR1 is KGHDR, CDR2 SFDVKD. This CDR3 is 16 amino acids long. CDR3 loop: CATSDPIRAPGNTIYF. Written as DNA, the CDR3 is TGTGCCACCAGTGACCCCATTCGGGCTCCTGGAAACACCATATATTTT.

V gene TRBV5-6 combines with J gene TRBJ2-5, with D unclear. Germline V gene lookup returns CDR1 SGHDT and CDR2 YYEEEE. CDR3 length: 13 residues. Deletions cut 4 bases from V and 5 bases from J, with 12 bases between. CDR3 bases: TGTGCCAGCAGCCTGGGTAGCCTGGAGACCCAGTACTTC. Its translation: CASSLGSLETQYF.

This clonotype is medium-sized. V gene TRBV5-1 combines with J gene TRBJ2-7, with TRBD1 matching over 9 bases. The V gene's germline CDR1 is SGHRS and CDR2 YFSETQ. V lost 4 bases to trimming and J lost 2 bases; unmatched junction nucleotides: 7. CDR3 size: 15 residues. The CDR3 is CASSPGDRATYEQYF. CDR3 DNA sequence: TGCGCCAGCAGCCCAGGGGACAGGGCGACCTACGAGCAGTACTTC.

The chain has TRBV20-1 and TRBJ1-1, with TRBD1 as a possible D gene (5 bases). This CDR3 has 12 amino acids. Germline V gene data show CDR1 as DFQATT and CDR2 as SNEGSKA (reference sequence). The CDR3 DNA is TGCAGCGGAGAATGGGGCAGGACTGAAGCTTTCTTT. Encoded protein: CSGEWGRTEAFF.

This clonotype was counted between two and nine times. The chain joins TRBV20-1 to TRBJ1-5; D is uncertain. The CDR3 loop spans 16 amino acids. Trimming pared 2 bases from V and 2 bases from J, leaving 16 bases between. CDR1 and CDR2 from the germline V gene are DFQATT and SNEGSKA (reference sequence). The chain's CDR3 is CSARLDGPNRNQPQHF. CDR3 in DNA: TGCAGTGCTAGATTGGACGGCCCAAACCGCAATCAGCCCCAGCATTTT.

The chain's CDR3 is CASVGRTANTEAFF. The CDR3 DNA is TGTGCCAGCGTCGGAAGGACAGCGAACACTGAAGCTTTCTTT. This sequence joins TRBV6-2 or TRBV6-3 and TRBJ1-1, with D possibly being TRBD1 (6 bases). CDR3 size: 14 residues. Germline values: CDR1 MNHEY, CDR2 SVGEGT. V was trimmed by 8 bases and J by 1 base, leaving 14 bases between them.

This chain links TRBV20-1 with TRBJ2-3, with 10 bases fitting TRBD2. The V and J ends lost 6 bases and 4 bases, in that order; junction bases with no gene match: 10. CDR1 DFQATT and CDR2 SNEGSKA come from the germline V gene (reference sequence). CDR3 length: 15 residues. The DNA for the CDR3 is TGCAGTGCGGGACCGAGCGGGGGGGCCGCAGATACGCAGTATTTT. As protein: CSAGPSGGAADTQYF.

In its sample, this clonotype is medium-sized. The CDR3 reads CASSLDLNRESSYNSPLHF. The CDR3 nucleotides read TGTGCCAGCAGCTTAGACCTAAACAGGGAGAGCTCCTATAATTCACCCCTCCACTTT. This chain uses TRBV7-8 with TRBJ1-6, with D maybe TRBD1 (6 bases). The CDR3 is 19 amino acids. The germline V and J ends were trimmed by 1 base and 0 bases, with 16 bases remaining between them. CDR1 SGHVS and CDR2 FQNEAQ come from the germline V gene.

The chain couples TRBV5-4 to TRBJ1-4; 7 nucleotides line up with TRBD1. The length of the CDR3 is 13 residues. Per the germline V gene, CDR1 is SGHNT and CDR2 is YYREEE (reference sequence). The CDR3 DNA reads TGTGCTACAGGGGAGGGGGCTGAAGAAAAACTGTTTTTT. It specifies CATGEGAEEKLFF.

This clonotype turned up a few times. This chain connects TRBV2 to TRBJ1-2; TRBD1 is a possible D gene (6 bases). This CDR3 has 14 amino acids. V dropped 7 bases and J dropped 4 bases, with 16 bases sitting between them. Germline CDR1 and CDR2: SNHLY and FYNNEI. This CDR3 reads CASNLSRDTYGYTF. The CDR3 DNA sequence: TGTGCCAGCAATTTGAGCAGGGACACCTATGGCTACACCTTC.

This clonotype has just a few counts. For the CDR3, the DNA is TGTGCCAGTAGTCTATGGGGGACTAGCGACGAGCAGTACTTC. Translated, it gives CASSLWGTSDEQYF. The V gene is TRBV19, the J gene TRBJ2-7, with 10 bases that match TRBD2. V gave up 5 bases and J gave up 5 bases; unmatched junction bases: 6. The germline CDR1 and CDR2 sequences are LNHDA and SQIVND (reference sequence). The CDR3 sequence is 14 residues long.

The rearrangement links TRBV24-1 to TRBJ1-4; 9 nucleotides agree with TRBD1. V lost 2 bases and J lost 0; bases outside the gene matches: 6. The CDR3 is 18 amino acids. CDR1 is KGHDR, CDR2 SFDVKD, per germline. The CDR3 reads CATSDSPGTGTTNEKLFF. As DNA, the CDR3 is TGTGCCACCAGTGATTCCCCCGGGACAGGGACAACTAATGAAAAACTGTTTTTT.

The genes are TRBV27 and TRBJ2-4; 8 nucleotides align to TRBD1. The V segment lost 8 bases and the J segment 2 bases; nucleotides outside the gene matches: 11. This CDR3 contains 16 residues. Per germline, CDR1 MNHEY and CDR2 SMNVEV (reference sequence). CDR3 nucleotide sequence: TGTGCCAGCGGACCCTTTAGACAGGGGACCAAAAACATTCAGTACTTC. This gives the protein CASGPFRQGTKNIQYF.

The chain employs TRBV7-9 and TRBJ1-2; D ambiguous. The CDR3 sequence is 12 residues long. CDR1 and CDR2 (germline): SEHNR, FQNEAQ (reference sequence). Trimming shortened V by 2 bases and J by 7 bases, and 8 bases separated the two germline ends. This CDR3 is CASSLTQSGYTF. CDR3 in DNA: TGTGCCAGCAGCTTAACGCAGTCTGGCTACACCTTC.

This clonotype was counted a few times. The rearrangement uses TRBV7-6 and TRBJ1-1; D is unclear. From germline, CDR1 is SGHVS and CDR2 FNYEAQ. Trimming cost V 0 bases and J 2 bases, with 7 bases left between them. The CDR3 runs 14 residues. The CDR3 region is CASSLANINTEAFF. The CDR3 bases are TGTGCCAGCAGCTTAGCGAACATAAACACTGAAGCTTTCTTT.